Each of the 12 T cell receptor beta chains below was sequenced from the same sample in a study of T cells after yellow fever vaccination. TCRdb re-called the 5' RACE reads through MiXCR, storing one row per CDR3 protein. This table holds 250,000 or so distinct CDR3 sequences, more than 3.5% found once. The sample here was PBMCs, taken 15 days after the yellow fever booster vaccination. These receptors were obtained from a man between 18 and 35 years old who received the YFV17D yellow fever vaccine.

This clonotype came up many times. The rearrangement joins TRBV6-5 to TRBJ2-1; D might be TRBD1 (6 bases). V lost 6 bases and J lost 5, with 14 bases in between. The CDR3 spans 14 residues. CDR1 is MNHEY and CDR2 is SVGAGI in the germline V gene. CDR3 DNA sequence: TGTGCCAGCAGAGTAGGGACACAGAACAATGAGCAGTTCTTC. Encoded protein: CASRVGTQNNEQFF.

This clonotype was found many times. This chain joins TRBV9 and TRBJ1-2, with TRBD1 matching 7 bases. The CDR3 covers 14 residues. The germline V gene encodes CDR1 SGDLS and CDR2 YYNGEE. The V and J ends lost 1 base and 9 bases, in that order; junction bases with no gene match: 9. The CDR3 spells CASSVSGGGVSYTF. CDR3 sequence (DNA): TGTGCCAGCAGCGTATCAGGGGGGGGCGTCAGCTACACCTTC. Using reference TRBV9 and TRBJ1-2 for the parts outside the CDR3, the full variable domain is DSGVTQTPKHLITATGQRVTLRCSPRSGDLSVYWYQQSLDQGLQFLIQYYNGEERAKGNILERFSAQQFPDLHSELNLSSLELGDSALYFCASSVSGGGVSYTFGSGTRLTVV.

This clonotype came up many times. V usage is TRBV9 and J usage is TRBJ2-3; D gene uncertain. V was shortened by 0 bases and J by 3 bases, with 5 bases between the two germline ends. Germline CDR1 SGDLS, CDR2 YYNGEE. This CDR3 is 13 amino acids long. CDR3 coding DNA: TGTGCCAGCAGCGTAGAGGCGACAGATACGCAGTATTTT. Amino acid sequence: CASSVEATDTQYF.

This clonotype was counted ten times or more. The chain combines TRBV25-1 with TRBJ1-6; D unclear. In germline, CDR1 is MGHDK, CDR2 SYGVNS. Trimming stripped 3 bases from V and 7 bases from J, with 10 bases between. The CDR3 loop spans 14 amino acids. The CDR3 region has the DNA TGTGCCAGCAGTGACGCAGTTGTGAATTCACCCCTCCACTTT. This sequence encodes CASSDAVVNSPLHF.

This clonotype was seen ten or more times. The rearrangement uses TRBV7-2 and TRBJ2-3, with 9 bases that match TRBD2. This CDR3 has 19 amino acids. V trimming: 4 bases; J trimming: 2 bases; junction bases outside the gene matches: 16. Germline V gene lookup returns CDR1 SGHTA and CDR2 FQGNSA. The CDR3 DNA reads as TGTGCCAGCAGCTCCGCCCGTGTCCTTGGGACTAGCCCCACAGATACGCAGTATTTT. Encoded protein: CASSSARVLGTSPTDTQYF.

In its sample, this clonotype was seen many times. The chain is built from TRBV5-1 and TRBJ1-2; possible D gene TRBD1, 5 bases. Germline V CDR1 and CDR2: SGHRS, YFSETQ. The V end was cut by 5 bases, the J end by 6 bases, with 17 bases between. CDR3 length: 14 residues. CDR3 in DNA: TGCGCCAGCAGTCAGGGCACCTTTTCGGATGGCTACACCTTC. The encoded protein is CASSQGTFSDGYTF.

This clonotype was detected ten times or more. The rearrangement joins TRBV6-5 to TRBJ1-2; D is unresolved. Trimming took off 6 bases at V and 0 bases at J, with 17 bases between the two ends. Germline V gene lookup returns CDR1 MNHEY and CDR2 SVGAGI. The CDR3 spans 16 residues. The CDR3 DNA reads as TGTGCCAGCAGCCTATTCAGACTAGGGCCTAACTATGGCTACACCTTC. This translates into CASSLFRLGPNYGYTF.

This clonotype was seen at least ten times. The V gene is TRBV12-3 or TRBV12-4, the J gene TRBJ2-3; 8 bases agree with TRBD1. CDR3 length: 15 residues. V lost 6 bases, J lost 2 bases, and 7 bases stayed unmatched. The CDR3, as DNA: TGTGCCAGCAGCAGGACAGGGACCTACACAGATACGCAGTATTTT. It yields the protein CASSRTGTYTDTQYF.

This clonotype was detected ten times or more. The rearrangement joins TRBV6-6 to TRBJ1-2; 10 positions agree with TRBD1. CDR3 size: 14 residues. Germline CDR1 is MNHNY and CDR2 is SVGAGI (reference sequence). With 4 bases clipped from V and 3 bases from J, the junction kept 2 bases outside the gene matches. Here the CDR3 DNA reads TGTGCCAGCAGTTTCGGACAGGGGGACTATGGCTACACCTTC. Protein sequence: CASSFGQGDYGYTF.

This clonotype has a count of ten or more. CDR3 region: CASSPNRDRMNTEAFF. The CDR3 coding sequence is TGTGCCAGCAGCCCAAATAGGGACAGAATGAACACTGAAGCTTTCTTT. This chain uses TRBV7-2 with TRBJ1-1, with 7 bases matching TRBD1. This CDR3 is built from 16 residues. V trimming: 5 bases; J trimming: 0 bases; junction bases outside the gene matches: 9. Germline CDR1 and CDR2: SGHTA and FQGNSA.

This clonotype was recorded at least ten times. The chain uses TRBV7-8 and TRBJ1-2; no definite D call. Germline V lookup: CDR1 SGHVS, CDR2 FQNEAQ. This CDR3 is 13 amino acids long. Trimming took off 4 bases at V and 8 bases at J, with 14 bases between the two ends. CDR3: CASSYLRGGGYTF. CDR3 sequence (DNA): TGTGCCAGCAGCTATCTACGGGGTGGGGGCTACACCTTC.

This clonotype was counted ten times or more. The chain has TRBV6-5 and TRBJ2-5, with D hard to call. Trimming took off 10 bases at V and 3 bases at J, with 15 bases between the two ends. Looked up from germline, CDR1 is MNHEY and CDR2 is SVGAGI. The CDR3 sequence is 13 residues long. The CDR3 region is CATISDPKETQYF. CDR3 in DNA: TGTGCCACAATTTCGGACCCGAAAGAGACCCAGTACTTC.